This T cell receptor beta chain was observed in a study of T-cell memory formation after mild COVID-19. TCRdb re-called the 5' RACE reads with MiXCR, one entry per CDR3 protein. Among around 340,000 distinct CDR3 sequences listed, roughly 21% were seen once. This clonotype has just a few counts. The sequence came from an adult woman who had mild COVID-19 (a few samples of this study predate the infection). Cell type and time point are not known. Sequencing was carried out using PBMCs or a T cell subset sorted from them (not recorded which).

The CDR3 coding sequence is TGCAGTGCTAGAGAAATGGGGGTGGTCACAGATACGCAGTATTTT. Encoded protein: CSAREMGVVTDTQYF. The chain uses TRBV20-1 and TRBJ2-3, with D tentatively TRBD1 or TRBD2 (5 bases each). This CDR3 is built from 15 residues. Germline-derived CDR1 and CDR2 are DFQATT and SNEGSKA (reference sequence). Trimming stripped 0 bases from V and 2 bases from J, with 12 bases between.